This T cell receptor (beta chain) stems from a study of identical twins. Study-level points and caveats: Partly confounded zero-insertion analyses could result from invariant MAIT and iNKT cells.

Only a few counts were recorded for this clonotype. The antigen is undetermined. From the 5' RACE reads, TCRdb called clonotypes with MiXCR, one entry per CDR3 protein. Of 200,000 or so distinct CDR3 sequences listed, around 8.1% were seen once; the top ten hold roughly 2%. Another study also made use of these data, one on yellow fever vaccine responses in identical twins.

The sample was memory (CD45RO+) T cells sorted from blood. The TCR was taken from a woman between 18 and 30 years old in good health.

The CDR3 DNA reads as TGTGCCAGCAGTTACTCATCGGGAGTAGATACGCAGTATTTT. It codes for CASSYSSGVDTQYF. The genes are TRBV6-5 and TRBJ2-3, with a possible D match to TRBD2 (6 bases). There are 14 residues in the CDR3. CDR1 and CDR2 from the germline V gene are MNHEY and SVGAGI. The germline V and J ends were trimmed by 0 bases and 5 bases, with 9 bases remaining between them.